This T cell receptor (beta chain) was recovered during a study of cytomegalovirus exposure and HLA in healthy donors. Study results and caveats: Later analysis identified a missense DCLRE1C variant that was linked to TCR beta V- and J-gene trimming. CMV serostatus was the sole immune exposure information available. Later analysis indicated greater clonal expansion among HLA-associated TCR beta chains than among equally common other chains.

The germline V gene encodes CDR1 SGHVS and CDR2 FQNEAQ. There are 15 residues in the CDR3. The germline V and J ends were trimmed by 1 base and 3 bases, with 10 bases remaining between them. Vbeta (60) and Jbeta (13) primers were used in the PCR. The protocol was immunoSEQ multiplex PCR, while the TCRdb copy is restricted to in-frame clones and leaves out a portion. The repertoire includes 85,000 to 100,000 clones, over 60% of them detected once, and about 3.5% sits in the top ten. In regard to this clone: Its matching antigen is unknown.

The chain couples TRBV7-8 to TRBJ1-5; tentatively, D is TRBD1 (6 bases). The TCR was taken from a male donor in good health and CMV-seropositive. The sequenced material came from PBMCs. The CDR3 region is CASSLEGTHNQPQHF. DNA for the CDR3: TGTGCCAGCAGCTTAGAGGGGACACACAATCAGCCCCAGCATTTT.